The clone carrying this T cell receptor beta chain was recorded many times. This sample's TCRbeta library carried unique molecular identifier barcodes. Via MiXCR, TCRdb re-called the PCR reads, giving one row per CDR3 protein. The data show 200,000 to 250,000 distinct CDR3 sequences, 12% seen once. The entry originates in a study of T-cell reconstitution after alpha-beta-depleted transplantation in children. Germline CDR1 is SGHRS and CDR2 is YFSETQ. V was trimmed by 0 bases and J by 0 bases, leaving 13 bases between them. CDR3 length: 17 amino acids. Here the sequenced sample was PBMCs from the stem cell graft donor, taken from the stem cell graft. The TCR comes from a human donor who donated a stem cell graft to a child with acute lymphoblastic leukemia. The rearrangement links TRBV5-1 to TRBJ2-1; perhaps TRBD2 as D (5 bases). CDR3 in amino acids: CASSLARGVSSYNEQFF. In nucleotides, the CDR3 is TGCGCCAGCAGCTTGGCCCGGGGAGTAAGCTCCTACAATGAGCAGTTCTTC.